Reported below is one T cell receptor (beta chain). The antigen is undetermined. Data came from immunoSEQ multiplex PCR; TCRdb stores just in-frame clones and leaves some out. The sample holds almost 90,000 clones, around four fifths seen once. The germline gives CDR1 PRHDT, CDR2 FYEKMQ (reference sequence). V shed 0 bases and J 5 bases; nucleotides not matched to a gene: 12. The CDR3 has 18 amino acids. This entry is derived from a study of glioma-infiltrating T cells after dendritic cell vaccination. Study in general: Treatment, given 2003 to 2012, was autologous tumor lysate-pulsed dendritic cell vaccination. The vaccine used monocyte-derived dendritic cells pulsed overnight with autologous tumor lysate.

General study results and limits: Only a small number of patients had complete blood and tumor samples.

Time point of the sample: after dendritic cell vaccination, including at tumor progression/relapse. None of the glioblastoma patients had an isocitrate dehydrogenase mutation. This rearrangement joins TRBV13 to TRBJ2-5; 10 positions agree with TRBD1. Material: blood, obtained after dendritic cell vaccination. This TCR was sampled from a human donor with glioblastoma. CDR3 coding DNA: TGTGCCAGCAGCTTAGGCCCCCCTGGACAGGGGGTGCCGGAGACCCAGTACTTC. It codes for CASSLGPPGQGVPETQYF.